The following is a T cell receptor beta chain sequence with its context. The V segment lost 2 bases and the J segment 10 bases; nucleotides outside the gene matches: 8. Germline CDR1 MGHDK, CDR2 SYGVNS. This CDR3 has 15 residues. The entry originates in a study of radiotherapy plus CTLA-4 blockade in lung cancer. On the study more broadly: Objective responses were recorded in 15% to 20% of patients, with disease control recorded in about 30%.

Repertoires were generated with immunoSEQ multiplex PCR, while TCRdb's copy carries only in-frame clones and drops some. The table includes 75,000 to 100,000 clones, 75% to 85% detected once. Chemo-refractory metastatic non-small-cell lung cancer patients were treated with focal radiation plus CTLA-4 blockade with ipilimumab. This sequence joins TRBV25-1 and TRBJ1-4; 9 positions match TRBD1. The receptor was isolated from a human donor with non-small cell lung cancer who had a partial response to radiotherapy plus ipilimumab. This sample comprised peripheral blood, obtained from a patient treated with radiotherapy plus ipilimumab. Here the CDR3 DNA reads TGTGCCAGCAGTGAACAAACAGGGGGCGCGACAAAACTGTTTTTT. Translation gives CASSEQTGGATKLFF.